The present entry profiles one TCR beta chain with its context. Germline loops: CDR1 SEHNR, CDR2 FQNEAQ (reference sequence). The CDR3 totals 13 residues. Trimming shortened V by 0 bases and J by 11 bases, and 10 bases separated the two germline ends. The record originates from a study of human T cells and chemical hapten exposure. TCRdb processed the RACE reads anew with MiXCR; each CDR3 protein has one entry. The table shows around 190,000 distinct CDR3 sequences, with more than 20% occurring only once. The time point is: patch test 1, 2 weeks after DPC sensitization. Treatment reported: therapeutic diphenylcyclopropenone sensitization with weekly scalp DPC.

The rearrangement uses TRBV7-9 and TRBJ1-4, with TRBD1 as a possible D gene (5 bases). The clonotype originates from a woman aged 45-65 years with alopecia areata. Some clones in this sample may be carry-over from other donors' samples. Sequences were derived from whole blood, sampled in connection with sensitization to the hapten diphenylcyclopropenone (DPC). The CDR3 DNA sequence: TGTGCCAGCAGCTTAGCGGGGGAAGGGAAACTGTTTTTT. This gives the protein CASSLAGEGKLFF.